This TCR beta chain comes out of a study of T-cell memory formation after mild COVID-19. The study, taken as a whole, reports: Pre-infection memory carried some responding clones, suggesting that cross-reactive memory joined. Clonal second-wave expansions that peaked on day 37 had unconfirmed SARS-CoV-2 specificity. Among CD4+ contracting clones, most were CM and EM, and CD8+ ones EMRA.

Points on this clonotype: Its target is not known.

This CDR3 is built from 15 residues. The germline V gene has CDR1 MDHEN and CDR2 SYDVKM. V lost 5 bases and J lost 4; bases outside the gene matches: 6. TCRdb independently ran MiXCR on the 5' RACE reads; one entry per CDR3 protein. The table records around 250,000 distinct CDR3 sequences, around a tenth of them present only once. The V gene is TRBV28, the J gene TRBJ2-4, with 9 bases that match TRBD2. The sequence derives from a man aged 18 to 35 who had mild COVID-19 (a few samples of this study predate the infection). Cell type and time point are not known. The sequenced sample consisted of PBMCs or a T cell subset sorted from them (not recorded which). DNA for the CDR3: TGTGCCAGCAGTACGCTCGCGGGGGGGAAAAACATTCAGTACTTC. As protein: CASSTLAGGKNIQYF. The full variable domain, completed using reference TRBV28 and TRBJ2-4, is DVKVTQSSRYLVKRTGEKVFLECVQDMDHENMFWYRQDPGLGLRLIYFSYDVKMKEKGDIPEGYSVSREKKERFSLILESASTNQTSMYLCASSTLAGGKNIQYFGAGTRLSVL.